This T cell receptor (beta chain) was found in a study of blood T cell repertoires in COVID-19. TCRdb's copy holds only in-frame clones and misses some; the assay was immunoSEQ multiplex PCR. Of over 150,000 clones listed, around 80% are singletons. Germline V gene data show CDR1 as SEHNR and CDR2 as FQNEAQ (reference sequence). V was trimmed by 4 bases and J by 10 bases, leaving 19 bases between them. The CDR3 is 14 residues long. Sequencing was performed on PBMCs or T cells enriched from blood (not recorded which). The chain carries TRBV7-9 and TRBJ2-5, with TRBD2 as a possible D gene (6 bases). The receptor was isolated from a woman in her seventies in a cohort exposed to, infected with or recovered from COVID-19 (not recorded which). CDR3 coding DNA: TGTGCCAGCAGCTCTGGGGCGGGGTATTATGACCAGTACTTC. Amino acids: CASSSGAGYYDQYF.